This T cell receptor (beta chain) was profiled in a study of cytomegalovirus exposure and HLA in healthy donors. Findings and limits, study-wide: There were several of the most significant clusters that appeared linked to common viral pathogens in a later analysis. 16,951 TCR beta sequences were associated with HLA alleles at 0.05 false discovery rate in a later analysis.

On this clone: Its antigen is not identified.

The CDR3 spans 15 residues. Losses at the gene ends were 7 bases for V and 1 base for J; bases not matched to a gene: 7. The germline V gene encodes CDR1 SGDLS and CDR2 YYNGEE. Amplification used 60 Vbeta primers and 13 Jbeta primers. Per the original data handling: The count from a later analysis was some 76 million unique TCR beta chains, 9 million to 12 million of them shared. Assay used: immunoSEQ multiplex PCR; TCRdb lists only in-frame clones, some missing. V, J and clone size are those of that table, while D and trimming were read from the DNA. The profile shows more than 100,000 clones, more than 60% of them singletons.

The chain uses TRBV9 and TRBJ2-3, with 9 bases fitting TRBD2. This clonotype was sampled from a middle-aged man in good health and CMV-seropositive. The sequencing input was PBMCs. The CDR3 is CASAAGGQGTDTQYF. The CDR3 DNA reads as TGTGCCAGCGCCGCGGGGGGGCAGGGCACAGATACGCAGTATTTT.